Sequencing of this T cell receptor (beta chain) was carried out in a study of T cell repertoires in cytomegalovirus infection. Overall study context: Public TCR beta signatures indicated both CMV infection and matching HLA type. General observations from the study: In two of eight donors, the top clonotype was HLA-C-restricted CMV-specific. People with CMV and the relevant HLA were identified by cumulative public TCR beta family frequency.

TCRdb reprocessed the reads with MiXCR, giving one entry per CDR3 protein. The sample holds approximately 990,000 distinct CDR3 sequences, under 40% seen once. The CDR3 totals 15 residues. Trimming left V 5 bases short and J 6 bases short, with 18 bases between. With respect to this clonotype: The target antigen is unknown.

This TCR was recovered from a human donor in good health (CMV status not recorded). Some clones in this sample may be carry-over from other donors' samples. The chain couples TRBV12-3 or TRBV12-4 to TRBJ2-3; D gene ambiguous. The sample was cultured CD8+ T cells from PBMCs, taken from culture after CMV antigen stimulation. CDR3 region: CASSPSIRRPDTQYF. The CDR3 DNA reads TGTGCCAGCAGTCCCTCGATTCGAAGACCGGATACGCAGTATTTT.